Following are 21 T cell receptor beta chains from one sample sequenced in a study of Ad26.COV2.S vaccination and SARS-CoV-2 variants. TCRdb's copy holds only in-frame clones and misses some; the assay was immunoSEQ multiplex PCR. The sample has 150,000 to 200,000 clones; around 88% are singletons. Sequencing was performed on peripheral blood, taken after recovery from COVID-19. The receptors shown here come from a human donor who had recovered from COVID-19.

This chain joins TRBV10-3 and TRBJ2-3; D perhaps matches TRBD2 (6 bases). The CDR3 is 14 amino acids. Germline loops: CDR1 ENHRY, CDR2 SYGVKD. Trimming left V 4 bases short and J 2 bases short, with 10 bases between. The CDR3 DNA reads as TGTGCCATCAGTGGGGACTCGAACACAGATACGCAGTATTTT. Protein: CAISGDSNTDTQYF.

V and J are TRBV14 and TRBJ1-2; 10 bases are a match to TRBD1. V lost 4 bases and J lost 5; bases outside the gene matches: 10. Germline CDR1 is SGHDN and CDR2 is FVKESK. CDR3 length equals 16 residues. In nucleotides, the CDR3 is TGTGCCAGCAGCCCCCTCAGGACAGGGGGGACTTATGGCTACACCTTC. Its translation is CASSPLRTGGTYGYTF.

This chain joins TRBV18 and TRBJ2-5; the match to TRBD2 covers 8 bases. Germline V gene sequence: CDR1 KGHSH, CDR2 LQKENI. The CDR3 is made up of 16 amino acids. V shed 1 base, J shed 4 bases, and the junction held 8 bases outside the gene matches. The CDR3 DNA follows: TGTGCCAGCTCACCACGGAGCGGGGGACTCACAGAGACCCAGTACTTC. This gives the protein CASSPRSGGLTETQYF.

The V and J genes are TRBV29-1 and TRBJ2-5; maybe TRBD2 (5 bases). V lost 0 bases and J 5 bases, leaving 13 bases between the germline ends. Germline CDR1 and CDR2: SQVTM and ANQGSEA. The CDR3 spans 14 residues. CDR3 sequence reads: CSVEDAASWETQYF. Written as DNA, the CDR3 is TGCAGCGTTGAAGACGCAGCTAGCTGGGAGACCCAGTACTTC.

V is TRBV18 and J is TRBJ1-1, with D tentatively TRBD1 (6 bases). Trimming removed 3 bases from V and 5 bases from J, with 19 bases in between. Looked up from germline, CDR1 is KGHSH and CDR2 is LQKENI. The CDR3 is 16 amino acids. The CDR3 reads CASSPGSGGQRTEAFF. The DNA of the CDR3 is TGTGCCAGCTCACCGGGGAGCGGGGGGCAGAGAACTGAAGCTTTCTTT.

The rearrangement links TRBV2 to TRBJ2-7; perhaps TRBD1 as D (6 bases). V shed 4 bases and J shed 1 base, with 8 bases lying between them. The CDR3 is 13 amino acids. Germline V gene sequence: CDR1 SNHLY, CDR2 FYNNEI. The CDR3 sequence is CASSGGRSYEQYF. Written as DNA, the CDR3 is TGTGCCAGCAGTGGGGGGCGATCCTACGAGCAGTACTTC.

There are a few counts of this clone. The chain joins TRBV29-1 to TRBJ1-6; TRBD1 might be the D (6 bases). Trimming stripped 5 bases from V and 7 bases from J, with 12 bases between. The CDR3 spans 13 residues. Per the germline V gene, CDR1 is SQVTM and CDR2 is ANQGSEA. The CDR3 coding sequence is TGCAGCGTTAGGGAACAGGGAAATTCACCCCTCCACTTT. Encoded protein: CSVREQGNSPLHF.

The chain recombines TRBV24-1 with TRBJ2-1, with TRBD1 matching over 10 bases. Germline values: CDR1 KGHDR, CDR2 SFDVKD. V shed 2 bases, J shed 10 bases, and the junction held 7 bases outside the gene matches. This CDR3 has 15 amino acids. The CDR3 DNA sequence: TGTGCCACCAGTGATTCGCGACAGGGGGCGCAGGAGCAGTTCTTC. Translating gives CATSDSRQGAQEQFF.

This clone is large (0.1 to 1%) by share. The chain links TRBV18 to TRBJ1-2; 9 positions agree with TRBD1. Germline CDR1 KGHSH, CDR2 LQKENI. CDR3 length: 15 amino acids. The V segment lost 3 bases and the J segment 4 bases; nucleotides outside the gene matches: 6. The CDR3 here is CASSPGQGRSYGYTF. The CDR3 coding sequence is TGTGCCAGCTCACCCGGACAGGGGAGGTCCTATGGCTACACCTTC. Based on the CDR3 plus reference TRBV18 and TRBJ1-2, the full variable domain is NAGVMQNPRHLVRRRGQEARLRCSPMKGHSHVYWYRQLPEEGLKFMVYLQKENIIDESGMPKERFSAEFPKEGPSILRIQQVVRGDSAAYFCASSPGQGRSYGYTFGSGTRLTVV.

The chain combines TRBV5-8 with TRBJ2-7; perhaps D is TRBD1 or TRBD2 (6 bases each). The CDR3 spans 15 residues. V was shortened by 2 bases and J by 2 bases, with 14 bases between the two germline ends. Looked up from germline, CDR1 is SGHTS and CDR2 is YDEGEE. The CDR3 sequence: CASSFRSGATYEQYF. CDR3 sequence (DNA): TGTGCCAGCAGCTTTAGGTCGGGGGCGACCTACGAGCAGTACTTC.

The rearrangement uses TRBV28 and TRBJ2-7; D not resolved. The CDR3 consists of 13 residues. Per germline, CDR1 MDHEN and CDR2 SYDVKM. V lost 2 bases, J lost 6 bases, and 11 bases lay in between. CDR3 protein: CASSLRDLGEQYF. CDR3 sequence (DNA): TGTGCCAGCAGTTTAAGGGATCTCGGCGAGCAGTACTTC.

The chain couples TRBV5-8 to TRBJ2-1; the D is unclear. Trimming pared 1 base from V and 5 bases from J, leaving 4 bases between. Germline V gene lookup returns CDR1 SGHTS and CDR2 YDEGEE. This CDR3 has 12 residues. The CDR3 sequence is CASSLRDNEQFF. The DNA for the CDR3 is TGTGCCAGCAGCTTGAGGGACAATGAGCAGTTCTTC.

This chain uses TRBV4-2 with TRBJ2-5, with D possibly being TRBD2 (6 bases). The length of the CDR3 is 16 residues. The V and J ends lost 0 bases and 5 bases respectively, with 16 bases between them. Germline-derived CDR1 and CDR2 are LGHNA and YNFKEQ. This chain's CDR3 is CASSQEQGTLRETQYF. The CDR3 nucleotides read TGTGCCAGCAGCCAAGAGCAAGGGACTCTCCGGGAGACCCAGTACTTC.

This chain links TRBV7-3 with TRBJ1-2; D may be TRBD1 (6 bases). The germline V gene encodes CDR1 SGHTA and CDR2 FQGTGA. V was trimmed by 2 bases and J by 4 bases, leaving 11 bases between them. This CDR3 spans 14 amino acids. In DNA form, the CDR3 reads TGTGCCAGCAGCTTAGATCCAGGGGCCTATGGCTACACCTTC. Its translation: CASSLDPGAYGYTF.

CDR3: CASSRVRGYTEAFF. In nucleotides, the CDR3 is TGTGCCAGCAGTCGCGTGCGGGGATACACTGAAGCTTTCTTT. The rearrangement uses TRBV28 and TRBJ1-1; the D is unclear. Germline CDR1 is MDHEN and CDR2 is SYDVKM. V was trimmed by 5 bases and J by 3 bases, leaving 13 bases between them. CDR3 size: 14 residues.

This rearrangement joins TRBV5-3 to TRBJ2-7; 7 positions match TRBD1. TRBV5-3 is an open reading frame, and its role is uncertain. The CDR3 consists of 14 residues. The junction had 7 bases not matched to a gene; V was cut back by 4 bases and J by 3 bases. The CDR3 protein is CARSPPGQYYEQYF. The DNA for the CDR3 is TGTGCCAGAAGCCCGCCGGGACAGTACTACGAGCAGTACTTC.

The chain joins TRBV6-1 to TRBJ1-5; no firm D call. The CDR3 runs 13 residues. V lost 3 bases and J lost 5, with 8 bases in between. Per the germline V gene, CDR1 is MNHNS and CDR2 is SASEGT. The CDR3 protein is CASSDTRYQPQHF. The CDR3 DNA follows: TGTGCCAGCAGTGATACACGGTATCAGCCCCAGCATTTT.

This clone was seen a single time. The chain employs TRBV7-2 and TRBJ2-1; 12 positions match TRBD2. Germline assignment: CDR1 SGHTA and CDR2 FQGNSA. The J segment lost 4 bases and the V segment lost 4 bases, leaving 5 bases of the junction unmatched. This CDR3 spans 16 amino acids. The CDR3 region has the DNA TGTGCCAGCAGCTCGTGGGGGACTAGCGGGTACAATGAGCAGTTCTTC. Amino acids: CASSSWGTSGYNEQFF.

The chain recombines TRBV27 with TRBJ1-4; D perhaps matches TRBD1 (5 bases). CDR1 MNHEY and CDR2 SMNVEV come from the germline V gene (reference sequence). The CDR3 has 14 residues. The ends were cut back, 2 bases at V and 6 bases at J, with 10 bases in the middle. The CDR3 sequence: CASSLGAGDEKLFF. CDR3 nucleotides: TGTGCCAGCAGTTTAGGGGCCGGGGATGAAAAACTGTTTTTT.

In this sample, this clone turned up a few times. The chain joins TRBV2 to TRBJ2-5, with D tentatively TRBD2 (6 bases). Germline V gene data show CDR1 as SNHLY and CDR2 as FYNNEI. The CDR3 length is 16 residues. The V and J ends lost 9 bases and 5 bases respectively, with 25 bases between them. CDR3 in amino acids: CARTPITGRESETQYF. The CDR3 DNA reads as TGTGCCAGAACCCCAATCACCGGCCGGGAGTCCGAGACCCAGTACTTC.

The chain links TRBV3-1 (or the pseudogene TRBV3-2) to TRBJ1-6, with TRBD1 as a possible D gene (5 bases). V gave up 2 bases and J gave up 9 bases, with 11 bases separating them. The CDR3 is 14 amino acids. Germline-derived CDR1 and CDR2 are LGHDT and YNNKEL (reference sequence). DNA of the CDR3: TGTGCCAGCAGCCAACAGGGTATGAGTTCACCCCTCCACTTT. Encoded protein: CASSQQGMSSPLHF.